One sample yielded the 17 T cell receptor beta chains listed below, sequenced in a study. Using its own MiXCR run on the RT-PCR reads, TCRdb lists one record per CDR3 protein. The data hold about 700,000 distinct CDR3 sequences, with approximately 15% observed a single time. The sample comprised memory CD4+ T cells from blood. All receptors come from a female donor in good health, serving as a healthy control.

The chain is built from TRBV4-3 and TRBJ2-2, with D uncertain. The CDR3 consists of 14 residues. Germline V lookup: CDR1 LGHNA, CDR2 YSLEER. V dropped 3 bases and J dropped 7 bases, with 12 bases sitting between them. The CDR3 protein is CASSQSPWGGELFF. CDR3 coding DNA: TGCGCCAGCAGCCAGTCCCCCTGGGGCGGGGAGCTGTTTTTT.

The chain has TRBV7-2 and TRBJ1-5; D call uncertain. Trimming left V 7 bases short and J 2 bases short, with 15 bases between. This CDR3 comprises 15 residues. Germline assignment: CDR1 SGHTA and CDR2 FQGNSA. This CDR3 reads CASTPPGGGNQPQHF. Here the CDR3 DNA reads TGTGCCAGCACCCCCCCGGGTGGCGGCAATCAGCCCCAGCATTTT.

This clonotype was counted between two and nine times. The CDR3 nucleotides are TGCAGTGCTAAATTCAGTGCTATAGAAGAATACACCTTC. It codes for CSAKFSAIEEYTF. This sequence joins TRBV20-1 and TRBJ1-2; D is uncertain. Looked up from germline, CDR1 is DFQATT and CDR2 is SNEGSKA (reference sequence). The V end was cut by 4 bases, the J end by 11 bases, with 20 bases between. This CDR3 is built from 13 residues.

The chain uses TRBV12-3 or TRBV12-4 and TRBJ2-1; D assignment may be TRBD1 or TRBD2 (5 bases each). The CDR3 is made up of 16 amino acids. The V gene lost 5 bases and the J gene lost 3 bases, with 17 bases spanning the gap. In DNA, the CDR3 is TGTGCCAGCAGTGGGACGAGAGGTGGCCACTACAATGAGCAGTTCTTC. It specifies CASSGTRGGHYNEQFF.

This clonotype appeared many times. V gene TRBV5-1 combines with J gene TRBJ2-5; 8 nucleotides match TRBD1. Germline assignment: CDR1 SGHRS and CDR2 YFSETQ. This CDR3 region has 14 residues. Trimming removed 5 bases from V and 6 bases from J; junction bases left unmatched: 9. The CDR3 DNA follows: TGCGCCAGCAGGCCGGGACAGGTTGAACAGACCCAGTACTTC. Translated: CASRPGQVEQTQYF. The full variable domain, in which reference TRBV5-1 and TRBJ2-5 provide the parts outside the CDR3, is KAGVTQTPRYLIKTRGQQVTLSCSPISGHRSVSWYQQTPGQGLQFLFEYFSETQRNKGNFPGRFSGRQFSNSRSEMNVSTLELGDSALYLCASRPGQVEQTQYFGPGTRLLVL.

The table lists this clonotype with many counts. The chain couples TRBV12-3 or TRBV12-4 to TRBJ1-5; 7 nucleotides agree with TRBD1. The CDR3 length is 15 residues. V trimming: 6 bases; J trimming: 2 bases; junction bases outside the gene matches: 7. The CDR3 is CASSPTGSGNQPQHF. The CDR3 DNA is TGTGCCAGCAGCCCGACAGGGTCAGGCAATCAGCCCCAGCATTTT.

CDR3 DNA: TGTGCCAGCAGTGAAGCCAAGGGGAGGCCAGCTTTCTTT. This codes for CASSEAKGRPAFF. This sequence joins TRBV6-1 and TRBJ1-1, with D perhaps matching TRBD1 (5 bases). Trimming cost V 0 bases and J 10 bases, with 12 bases left between them. This CDR3 region has 13 residues. Germline-derived CDR1 and CDR2 are MNHNS and SASEGT.

V is TRBV20-1 and J is TRBJ1-1, with D uncertain. This CDR3 is 9 amino acids long. The germline V gene has CDR1 DFQATT and CDR2 SNEGSKA (reference sequence). Between the trimmed V and J ends, which lost 6 bases and 6 bases, there was a span of 5 bases. This chain's CDR3 is CSARPEAFF. The DNA of the CDR3 is TGCAGTGCCCGGCCTGAAGCTTTCTTT.

This clonotype was recorded many times. The V gene is TRBV5-1, the J gene TRBJ1-1, with 7 bases fitting TRBD1. V shed 4 bases and J 7 bases; nucleotides not matched to a gene: 1. The CDR3 has 11 amino acids. The germline CDR1 and CDR2 sequences are SGHRS and YFSETQ. In nucleotides, the CDR3 is TGCGCCAGCAGCGCAGGGGGTGAAGCTTTCTTT. It encodes CASSAGGEAFF.

This clonotype was counted many times. The CDR3 nucleotides read TGTGCCAGCAGCTTATTATCCACCACAGATACGCAGTATTTT. Translating gives CASSLLSTTDTQYF. The chain is built from TRBV7-2 and TRBJ2-3, with D unresolved. This CDR3 spans 14 amino acids. V gave up 2 bases and J gave up 2 bases, with 8 bases separating them. Per germline, CDR1 SGHTA and CDR2 FQGNSA.

The V call is TRBV12-3 or TRBV12-4, the J call TRBJ2-3, with 7 bases lining up with TRBD2. J gave up 2 bases and V 6 bases, and 8 bases lay outside the gene matches. There are 15 residues in the CDR3. The CDR3 here is CASSRPRGFTDTQYF. For the CDR3, the DNA is TGTGCCAGCAGCCGCCCGCGGGGGTTCACAGATACGCAGTATTTT.

This clonotype came up a few times. V is TRBV6-2 or TRBV6-3 and J is TRBJ2-1; possibly TRBD1 for D (5 bases). Germline V lookup: CDR1 MNHEY, CDR2 SVGEGT. CDR3 size: 12 residues. The ends were cut back, 2 bases at V and 11 bases at J, with 10 bases in the middle. The CDR3 here is CASSYTAGQQFF. CDR3 nucleotide sequence: TGTGCCAGCAGTTACACCGCAGGGCAGCAGTTCTTC.

This clonotype was picked up a small number of times. The CDR3 protein is CAIGTESDEQFF. CDR3 nucleotides: TGTGCCATCGGAACAGAGTCGGATGAGCAGTTCTTC. The gene calls are TRBV10-3 and TRBJ2-1; D is ambiguous. This CDR3 contains 12 residues. CDR1 and CDR2 (germline): ENHRY, SYGVKD. The ends were cut back, 8 bases at V and 8 bases at J, with 13 bases in the middle.

The V call is TRBV20-1, the J call TRBJ1-1; no clear D gene. Per germline, CDR1 DFQATT and CDR2 SNEGSKA (reference sequence). The CDR3 totals 10 residues. V was cut by 6 bases and J by 3 bases, with 5 bases left in between. CDR3 sequence reads: CSAQYTEAFF. Written as DNA, the CDR3 is TGCAGTGCACAGTACACTGAAGCTTTCTTT.

This clonotype came up many times. DNA of the CDR3: TGTGCCAGCAGTCGTGACAAGCCCTACAATGAGCAGTTCTTC. Its protein product is CASSRDKPYNEQFF. This chain connects TRBV6-5 to TRBJ2-1; D gene ambiguous. The CDR3 has 14 residues. From germline, CDR1 is MNHEY and CDR2 SVGAGI. V was shortened by 5 bases and J by 2 bases, with 10 bases between the two germline ends.

This clonotype was seen only a few times. The chain carries TRBV20-1 and TRBJ1-6, with D perhaps TRBD1 (5 bases). This CDR3 spans 12 amino acids. Germline V lookup: CDR1 DFQATT, CDR2 SNEGSKA (reference sequence). V was cut by 8 bases and J by 8 bases, with 13 bases left in between. The CDR3 DNA follows: TGCAGTTCGACCTGGGGGGATTCACCCCTCCACTTT. Amino acids: CSSTWGDSPLHF.

This clonotype occurred many times. In DNA form, the CDR3 reads TGTGCCAGCAAGGGAGGGGACTGGGTAGGCTCCTACAATGAGCAGTTCTTC. This gives the protein CASKGGDWVGSYNEQFF. The chain uses TRBV12-3 or TRBV12-4 and TRBJ2-1, with TRBD2 matching 7 bases. With 7 bases clipped from V and 0 bases from J, the junction kept 12 bases outside the gene matches. The CDR3 has 17 residues.